This is a list of T cell receptor beta chains from one sample in a study of blood T cell repertoires in COVID-19. The method was immunoSEQ multiplex PCR; TCRdb's version includes in-frame clones alone and lacks a portion of them. The sample consists of around 160,000 clones, about 80% of them appearing once. The sample was PBMCs or T cells enriched from blood (not recorded which). Source of these receptors: an older woman who had recovered from COVID-19. CDR3s include the opening cysteine and the closing phenylalanine or tryptophan. Fields, in order: clone size, D gene, V gene, J gene, CDR3 length, CDR3 protein, CDR3 DNA. A D gene is named only where the DNA matches it firmly. A clone size is listed for some rows: how often the clone was seen (once, few, many), or a class if it is expanded.

>NA|NA|TRBV6-5|TRBJ1-6|16
CASSYSTRGYNSPLHF
TGTGCCAGCAGTTACTCGACCAGGGGTTATAATTCACCCCTCCACTTT
>NA|NA|TRBV18|TRBJ2-5|13
CASSPGTQETQYF
TGTGCCAGCTCACCCGGGACACAAGAGACCCAGTACTTC
>NA|NA|TRBV5-6|TRBJ2-7|12
CASSLAPYEQYF
TGTGCCAGCAGCTTGGCTCCCTACGAGCAGTACTTC
>NA|NA|TRBV7-3|TRBJ1-2|13
CASSTNNQNGYTF
TGTGCCAGCAGCACCAATAACCAGAATGGCTACACCTTC
>NA|NA|TRBV28|TRBJ1-1|14
CASSFRVSGTEAFF
TGTGCCAGCAGTTTTCGGGTCTCGGGGACTGAAGCTTTCTTT
>NA|TRBD2|TRBV3-1/TRBV3-2|TRBJ2-5|16
CASSPPSGGVGKTQYF
TGTGCCAGCAGCCCCCCTAGCGGGGGAGTCGGGAAGACCCAGTACTTC
>NA|NA|TRBV18|TRBJ1-5|13
CASSLESNQPQHF
TGTGCCAGCTCACTAGAATCTAATCAGCCCCAGCATTTT
>NA|NA|TRBV7-6|TRBJ2-7|15
CASSLGAGLTYEQYF
TGTGCCAGCAGCTTGGGGGCAGGGCTAACCTACGAGCAGTACTTC
>few|TRBD1|TRBV5-1|TRBJ2-5|17
CASSLFIGQGRGETQYF
TGCGCCAGCAGCTTGTTTATCGGACAGGGAAGAGGAGAGACCCAGTACTTC
>NA|NA|TRBV3-1/TRBV3-2|TRBJ2-5|15
CASSQFLGYQETQYF
TGTGCCAGCAGCCAATTTCTAGGATACCAAGAGACCCAGTACTTC
>NA|TRBD2|TRBV7-2|TRBJ2-3|16
CASSSIRTSIADTQYF
TGTGCCAGCAGCTCGATCAGGACTAGCATCGCGGATACGCAGTATTTT
>NA|NA|TRBV21-1|TRBJ2-7|14
CASLRGGAWHEQYF
TGTGCCAGCTTAAGAGGGGGGGCTTGGCACGAGCAGTACTTC
>NA|NA|TRBV3-1/TRBV3-2|TRBJ1-5|15
CASSLRGGAGQPQHF
TGTGCCAGCAGCCTAAGGGGGGGCGCGGGTCAGCCCCAGCATTTT
>NA|NA|TRBV3-1/TRBV3-2|TRBJ2-2|12
CASSQVSGELFF
TGTGCCAGCAGCCAAGTCTCCGGGGAGCTGTTTTTT
>NA|NA|TRBV19|TRBJ1-2|12
CASSNVRLGYTF
TGTGCCAGTAGTAACGTCCGGTTGGGCTACACCTTC
>NA|NA|TRBV14|TRBJ2-3|18
CASSQGPLSGGGTDTQYF
TGTGCCAGCAGCCAAGGGCCTCTATCCGGGGGAGGCACAGATACGCAGTATTTT
>NA|NA|TRBV3-1/TRBV3-2|TRBJ2-3|15
CASSHTGWSRDTQYF
TGTGCCAGCAGCCACACAGGGTGGTCAAGAGATACGCAGTATTTT
>NA|NA|TRBV10-3|TRBJ2-5|16
CAISERAGAYQETQYF
TGTGCCATCAGTGAAAGGGCGGGGGCTTACCAAGAGACCCAGTACTTC
>NA|TRBD2|TRBV5-4|TRBJ2-7|14
CASSFSGGEYEQYF
TGTGCCAGCAGCTTTAGCGGGGGGGAGTACGAGCAGTACTTC
>NA|TRBD1|TRBV4-1|TRBJ1-4|13
CASSQTGDEKLFF
TGCGCCAGCAGCCAGACAGGGGATGAAAAACTGTTTTTT
>NA|NA|TRBV5-1|TRBJ2-3|15
CASSLDVLATDTQYF
TGCGCCAGCAGCTTGGACGTTCTAGCCACAGATACGCAGTATTTT
>NA|NA|TRBV7-6|TRBJ1-1|16
CASSLRSAGSGTEAFF
TGTGCCAGCAGCTTACGGAGTGCGGGGTCGGGGACTGAAGCTTTCTTT
>NA|NA|TRBV30|TRBJ1-6|12
CAWRQGRSPLHF
TGTGCCTGGAGACAGGGCAGGTCACCCCTCCACTTT
>NA|NA|TRBV11-2|TRBJ2-1|16
CASSLDRPNSYNEQFF
TGTGCCAGCAGCTTAGATCGTCCTAACTCCTACAATGAGCAGTTCTTC
>NA|TRBD1|TRBV14|TRBJ1-2|14
CASSRGQGVYGYTF
TGTGCCAGCAGCCGGGGACAGGGGGTCTATGGCTACACCTTC
>few|NA|TRBV5-1|TRBJ2-7|15
CASSLGLGQSDEQYF
TGCGCCAGCAGCTTGGGGCTCGGCCAGAGCGACGAGCAGTACTTC
>NA|NA|TRBV19|TRBJ2-2|15
CASSIRRADTGELFF
TGTGCCAGTAGTATTCGCAGGGCGGACACCGGGGAGCTGTTTTTT
>NA|NA|TRBV2|TRBJ1-2|15
CASSEAGAINYGYTF
TGTGCCAGCAGTGAAGCGGGGGCGATCAACTATGGCTACACCTTC
>NA|TRBD2|TRBV9|TRBJ2-7|15
CASSESAGAPYEQYF
TGTGCCAGCAGCGAGTCAGCGGGGGCCCCCTACGAGCAGTACTTC
>NA|TRBD1|TRBV5-1|TRBJ2-3|13
CASSDGQGDTQYF
TGCGCCAGCAGCGACGGACAGGGAGATACGCAGTATTTT
>NA|NA|TRBV19|TRBJ2-7|15
CASSARDSQPYEQYF
TGTGCCAGTAGTGCCAGGGACTCACAACCCTACGAGCAGTACTTC
>NA|NA|TRBV6-4|TRBJ1-1|13
CASRGAGETEAFF
TGTGCCAGCAGGGGGGCCGGGGAAACTGAAGCTTTCTTT
>once|NA|TRBV30|TRBJ1-2|12
CAWSDGASGYTF
TGTGCCTGGAGTGATGGGGCTAGTGGCTACACCTTC
>NA|NA|TRBV5-1|TRBJ2-1|14
CASSLGRGNNEQFF
TGCGCCAGCAGCTTGGGGAGAGGAAACAATGAGCAGTTCTTC
>NA|NA|TRBV4-1|TRBJ2-1|13
CASSQGLVNEQFF
TGCGCCAGCAGCCAAGGCCTAGTTAATGAGCAGTTCTTC
>NA|NA|TRBV7-3|TRBJ2-7|17
CASSLVSTSSSSYEQYF
TGTGCCAGCAGCTTAGTAAGCACTAGCTCGAGCTCCTACGAGCAGTACTTC
>once|NA|TRBV5-5|TRBJ1-3|14
CASSPTGLGNTIYF
TGTGCCAGCAGCCCAACAGGGTTAGGAAACACCATATATTTT
>NA|NA|TRBV7-6|TRBJ1-2|12
CASSLMGGGYTF
TGTGCCAGCAGCTTGATGGGAGGTGGCTACACCTTC
>NA|NA|TRBV18|TRBJ2-1|15
CASSPPGRGGDEQFF
TGTGCCAGCTCACCACCGGGTAGGGGAGGTGACGAGCAGTTCTTC
>NA|NA|TRBV30|TRBJ1-4|13
CACSRGFREKLFF
TGTGCCTGCTCGAGGGGGTTTAGGGAAAAACTGTTTTTT
>few|TRBD2|TRBV24-1|TRBJ2-3|14
CATSGTRGADTQYF
TGTGCCACCAGCGGGACTAGGGGGGCAGATACGCAGTATTTT
>NA|NA|TRBV11-2|TRBJ1-3|15
CASSPRQNSGNTIYF
TGTGCCAGCAGCCCCCGACAGAACTCTGGAAACACCATATATTTT
>NA|NA|TRBV25-1|TRBJ1-2|13
CASSDQGSYGYTF
TGTGCCAGCAGTGACCAGGGAAGCTATGGCTACACCTTC
>once|NA|TRBV21-1|TRBJ1-2|12
CASSNSRYGYTF
TGTGCCAGCAGCAATTCCCGCTATGGCTACACCTTC
>once|TRBD1|TRBV3-1/TRBV3-2|TRBJ1-1|15
CASSQEDRRNTEAFF
TGTGCCAGCAGCCAAGAGGACAGGCGAAACACTGAAGCTTTCTTT
>NA|NA|TRBV3-1/TRBV3-2|TRBJ1-5|14
CASSQRGSNQPQHF
TGTGCCAGCAGCCAACGGGGGAGCAATCAGCCCCAGCATTTT
>NA|NA|TRBV18|TRBJ1-4|15
CASLPFYRENEKLFF
TGTGCCAGCTTACCCTTTTACAGGGAGAATGAAAAACTGTTTTTT
>NA|NA|TRBV19|TRBJ1-5|15
CASSIGGGDNQPQHF
TGTGCCAGTAGTATAGGGGGGGGAGACAATCAGCCCCAGCATTTT
>NA|TRBD1|TRBV5-1|TRBJ1-6|15
CASSGQQGKDSPLHF
TGCGCCAGCAGCGGGCAACAGGGGAAGGATTCACCCCTCCACTTT
>NA|NA|TRBV7-9|TRBJ1-5|13
CASSSGNNQPQHF
TGTGCCAGCAGCTCCGGGAACAATCAGCCCCAGCATTTT
>NA|NA|TRBV3-1/TRBV3-2|TRBJ1-5|14
CASSQVPGYQPQHF
TGTGCCAGCAGCCAAGTTCCGGGGTATCAGCCCCAGCATTTT
>NA|NA|TRBV4-1|TRBJ1-2|13
CASSLGGEYGYTF
TGCGCCAGCAGCCTAGGGGGGGAATATGGCTACACCTTC
>NA|NA|TRBV2|TRBJ1-6|15
CASSSQGLTDSPLHF
TGTGCCAGCAGCAGTCAGGGGTTGACGGATTCACCCCTCCACTTT
>few|NA|TRBV6-5|TRBJ2-7|10
CASNRYEQYF
TGTGCCAGCAACAGATACGAGCAGTACTTC
>once|TRBD1|TRBV11-2|TRBJ1-5|15
CASSSDRGLNQPQHF
TGTGCCAGCAGCTCAGACAGGGGCCTCAATCAGCCCCAGCATTTT
>NA|TRBD2|TRBV9|TRBJ2-1|15
CASSPGGGRYNEQFF
TGTGCCAGCAGTCCAGGCGGGGGGCGCTACAATGAGCAGTTCTTC
>NA|NA|TRBV7-3|TRBJ2-7|14
CASSLKGGTYEQYF
TGTGCCAGCAGCTTAAAAGGCGGGACCTACGAGCAGTACTTC
>NA|NA|TRBV12-3/TRBV12-4|TRBJ1-5|13
CASRGTGFQPQHF
TGTGCCAGCAGGGGAACAGGGTTCCAGCCCCAGCATTTT